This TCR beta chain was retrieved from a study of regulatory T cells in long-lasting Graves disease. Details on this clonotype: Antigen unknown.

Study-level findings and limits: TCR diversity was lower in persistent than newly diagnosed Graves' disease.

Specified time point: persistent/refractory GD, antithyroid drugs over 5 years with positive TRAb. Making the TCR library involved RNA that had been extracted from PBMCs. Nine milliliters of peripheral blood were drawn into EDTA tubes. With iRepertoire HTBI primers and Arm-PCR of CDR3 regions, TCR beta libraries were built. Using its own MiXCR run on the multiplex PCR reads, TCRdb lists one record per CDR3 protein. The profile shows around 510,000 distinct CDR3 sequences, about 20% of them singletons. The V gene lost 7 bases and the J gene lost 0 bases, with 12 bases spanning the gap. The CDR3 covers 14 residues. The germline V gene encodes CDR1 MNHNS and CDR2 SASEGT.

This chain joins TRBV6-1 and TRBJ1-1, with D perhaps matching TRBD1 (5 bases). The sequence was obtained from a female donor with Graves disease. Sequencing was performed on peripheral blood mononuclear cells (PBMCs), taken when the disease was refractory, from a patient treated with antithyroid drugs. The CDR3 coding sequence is TGTGCCAGCACCCAATGGGGGATGAACACTGAAGCTTTCTTT. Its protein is CASTQWGMNTEAFF.